The clone carrying this T cell receptor (beta chain) was counted a few times. Its antigen is not known. Template material for amplifying TCR beta CDR3 regions consisted of RNA transcripts. The HTBI primer set drove a first-round RT-PCR of the TCR CDR3. One entry per CDR3 protein, called by TCRdb with MiXCR from the multiplex PCR reads. The data show approximately 400,000 distinct CDR3 sequences, roughly 15% seen once. Ophthalmopathy cases scored 3 or more on the Clinical Activity Score and 4 or more on NOSPECS grade, with duration below 3 months. The PBMCs were taken from under 12 ml of fresh peripheral blood. The source of the sample is a study of T cells in Graves' hyperthyroidism and ophthalmopathy. Study information: The blood sample was taken at first diagnosis, before treatment began. Study-wide results and caveats: Most thyroid clonotypes expanded above 0.001 were also detected in blood.

CDR1 is SGHDT, CDR2 YYEEEE, per germline. Trimming stripped 3 bases from V and 7 bases from J, with 19 bases between. This CDR3 contains 15 residues. The V call is TRBV5-6, the J call TRBJ1-1, with TRBD1 as a possible D gene (6 bases). Sequencing used blood. This receptor was taken from a woman aged 30 to 39 with Graves' ophthalmopathy. CDR3 sequence: CASSSWGGLYNEAFF. DNA for the CDR3: TGTGCCAGCAGCTCGTGGGGGGGCCTGTATAATGAAGCTTTCTTT. The full variable domain, in which reference TRBV5-6 and TRBJ1-1 provide the parts outside the CDR3, is DAGVTQSPTHLIKTRGQQVTLRCSPKSGHDTVSWYQQALGQGPQFIFQYYEEEERQRGNFPDRFSGHQFPNYSSELNVNALLLGDSALYLCASSSWGGLYNEAFFGQGTRLTVV.